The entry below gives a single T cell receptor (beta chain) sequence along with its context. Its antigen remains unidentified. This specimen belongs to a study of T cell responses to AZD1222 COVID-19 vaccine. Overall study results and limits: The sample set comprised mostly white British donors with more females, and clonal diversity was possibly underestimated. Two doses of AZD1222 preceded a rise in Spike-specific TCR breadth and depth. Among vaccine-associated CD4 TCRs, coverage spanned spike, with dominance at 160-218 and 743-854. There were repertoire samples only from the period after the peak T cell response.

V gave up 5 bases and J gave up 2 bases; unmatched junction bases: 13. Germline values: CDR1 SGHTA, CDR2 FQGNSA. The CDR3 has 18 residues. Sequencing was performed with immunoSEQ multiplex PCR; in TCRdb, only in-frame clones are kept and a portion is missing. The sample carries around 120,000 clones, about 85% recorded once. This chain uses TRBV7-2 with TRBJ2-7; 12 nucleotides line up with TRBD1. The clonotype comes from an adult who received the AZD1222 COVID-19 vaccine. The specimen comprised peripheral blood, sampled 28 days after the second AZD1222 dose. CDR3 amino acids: CASSQGQGAFYLTYEQYF. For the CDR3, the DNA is TGTGCCAGCAGCCAGGGACAGGGGGCTTTTTATCTTACCTACGAGCAGTACTTC.